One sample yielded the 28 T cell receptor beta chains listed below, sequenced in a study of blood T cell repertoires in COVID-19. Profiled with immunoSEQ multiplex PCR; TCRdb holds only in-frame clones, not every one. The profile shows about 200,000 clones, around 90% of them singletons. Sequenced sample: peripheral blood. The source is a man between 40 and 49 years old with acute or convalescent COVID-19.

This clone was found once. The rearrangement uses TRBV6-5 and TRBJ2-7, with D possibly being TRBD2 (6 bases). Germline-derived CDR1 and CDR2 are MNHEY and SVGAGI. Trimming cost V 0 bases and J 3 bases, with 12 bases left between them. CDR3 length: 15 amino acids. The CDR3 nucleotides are TGTGCCAGCAGTTACTCGCGGGAAAAGGGCTACGAGCAGTACTTC. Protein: CASSYSREKGYEQYF.

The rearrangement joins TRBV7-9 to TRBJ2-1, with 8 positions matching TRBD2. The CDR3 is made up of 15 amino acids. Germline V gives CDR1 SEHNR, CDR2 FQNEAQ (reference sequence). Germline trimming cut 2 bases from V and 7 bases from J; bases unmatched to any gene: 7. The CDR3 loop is CASSLRTTSGNEQFF. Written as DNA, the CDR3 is TGTGCCAGCAGCTTACGAACCACTAGCGGTAATGAGCAGTTCTTC.

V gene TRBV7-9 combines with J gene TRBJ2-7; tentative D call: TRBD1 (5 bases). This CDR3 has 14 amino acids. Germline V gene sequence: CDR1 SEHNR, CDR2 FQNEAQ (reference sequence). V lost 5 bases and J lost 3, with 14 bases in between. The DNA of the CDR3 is TGTGCCAGCAGCCCGGACACTAACATCTACGAGCAGTACTTC. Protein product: CASSPDTNIYEQYF.

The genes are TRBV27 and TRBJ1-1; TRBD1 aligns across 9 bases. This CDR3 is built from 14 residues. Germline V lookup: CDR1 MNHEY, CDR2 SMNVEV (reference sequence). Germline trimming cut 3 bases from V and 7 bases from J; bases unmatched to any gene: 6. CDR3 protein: CASSFRGQGLEAFF. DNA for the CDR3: TGTGCCAGCAGTTTTAGAGGACAGGGGCTTGAAGCTTTCTTT.

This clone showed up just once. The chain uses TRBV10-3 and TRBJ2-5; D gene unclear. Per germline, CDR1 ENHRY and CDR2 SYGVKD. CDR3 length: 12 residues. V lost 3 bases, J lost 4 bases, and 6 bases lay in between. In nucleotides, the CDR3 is TGTGCCATCAGTGACTTTAGAGAGACCCAGTACTTC. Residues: CAISDFRETQYF.

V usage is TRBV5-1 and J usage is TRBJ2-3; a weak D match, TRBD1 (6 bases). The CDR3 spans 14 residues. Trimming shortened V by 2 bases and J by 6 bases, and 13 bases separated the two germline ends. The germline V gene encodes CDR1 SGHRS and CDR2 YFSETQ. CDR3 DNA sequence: TGCGCCAGCAGCTTCCGACAGGCAGGCGATACGCAGTATTTT. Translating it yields CASSFRQAGDTQYF.

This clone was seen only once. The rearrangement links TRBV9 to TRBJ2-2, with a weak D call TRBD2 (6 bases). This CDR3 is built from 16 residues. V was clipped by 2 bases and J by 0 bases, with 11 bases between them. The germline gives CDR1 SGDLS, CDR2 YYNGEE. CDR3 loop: CASSVSGRTNTGELFF. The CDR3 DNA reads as TGTGCCAGCAGCGTGTCCGGGAGAACGAACACCGGGGAGCTGTTTTTT.

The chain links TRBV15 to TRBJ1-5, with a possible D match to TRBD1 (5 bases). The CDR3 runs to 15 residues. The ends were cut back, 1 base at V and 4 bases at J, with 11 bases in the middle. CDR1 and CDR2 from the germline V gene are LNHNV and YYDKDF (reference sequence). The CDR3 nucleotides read TGTGCCACCAGCAGAGGTGGGGGGGGGAATCAGCCCCAGCATTTT. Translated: CATSRGGGGNQPQHF.

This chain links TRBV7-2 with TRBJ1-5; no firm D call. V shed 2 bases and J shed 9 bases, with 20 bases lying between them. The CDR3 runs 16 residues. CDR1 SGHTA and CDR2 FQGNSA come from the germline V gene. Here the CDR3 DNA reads TGTGCCAGCAGCTTAATTGGCGGCCGGAATATTCGGCCCCAGCATTTT. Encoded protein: CASSLIGGRNIRPQHF. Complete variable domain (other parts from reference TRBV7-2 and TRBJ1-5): GAGVSQSPSNKVTEKGKDVELRCDPISGHTALYWYRQSLGQGLEFLIYFQGNSAPDKSGLPSDRFSAERTGGSVSTLTIQRTQQEDSAVYLCASSLIGGRNIRPQHFGDGTRLSIL.

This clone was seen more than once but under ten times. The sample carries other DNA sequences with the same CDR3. The CDR3 is CASSSTGNTEAFF. The CDR3 nucleotides read TGTGCCAGCAGCTCGACAGGGAACACTGAAGCTTTCTTT. The J gene is TRBJ1-1, the V gene TRBV7-9; the D gene is possibly TRBD1 (6 bases). Trimming pared 4 bases from V and 1 base from J, leaving 7 bases between. CDR3 size: 13 residues. From germline, CDR1 is SEHNR and CDR2 FQNEAQ (reference sequence).

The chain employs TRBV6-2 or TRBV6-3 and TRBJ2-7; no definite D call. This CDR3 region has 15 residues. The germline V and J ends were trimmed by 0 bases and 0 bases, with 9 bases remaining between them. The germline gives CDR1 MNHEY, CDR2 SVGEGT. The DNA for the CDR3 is TGTGCCAGCAGTTACTCAATGGTGAGCTCCTACGAGCAGTACTTC. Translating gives CASSYSMVSSYEQYF.

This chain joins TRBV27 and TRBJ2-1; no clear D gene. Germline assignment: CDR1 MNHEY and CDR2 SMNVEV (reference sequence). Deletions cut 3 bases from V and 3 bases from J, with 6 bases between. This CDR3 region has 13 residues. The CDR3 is CASSFPNYNEQFF. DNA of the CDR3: TGTGCCAGCAGTTTTCCTAACTACAATGAGCAGTTCTTC.

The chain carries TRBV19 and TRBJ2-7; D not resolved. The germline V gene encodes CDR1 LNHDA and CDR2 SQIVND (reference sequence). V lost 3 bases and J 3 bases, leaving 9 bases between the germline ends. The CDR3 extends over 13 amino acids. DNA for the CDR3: TGTGCCAGTAGTATGTCTTTATACTACGAGCAGTACTTC. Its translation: CASSMSLYYEQYF.

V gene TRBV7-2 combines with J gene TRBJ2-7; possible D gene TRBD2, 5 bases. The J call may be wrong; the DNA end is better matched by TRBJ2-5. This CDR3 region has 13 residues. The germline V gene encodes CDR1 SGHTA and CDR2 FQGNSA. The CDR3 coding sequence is TGTGCCAGCAGCTTAATGGGAGCTACGACCCAGTACTTC. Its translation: CASSLMGATTQYF.

The DNA of the CDR3 is TGCAGTGCTAGCACTAACAATGAGCAGTTCTTC. Translating gives CSASTNNEQFF. V is TRBV20-1 and J is TRBJ2-1; D is unclear. The CDR3 length is 11 residues. Germline assignment: CDR1 DFQATT and CDR2 SNEGSKA (reference sequence). Trimming shortened V by 3 bases and J by 5 bases, and 5 bases separated the two germline ends.

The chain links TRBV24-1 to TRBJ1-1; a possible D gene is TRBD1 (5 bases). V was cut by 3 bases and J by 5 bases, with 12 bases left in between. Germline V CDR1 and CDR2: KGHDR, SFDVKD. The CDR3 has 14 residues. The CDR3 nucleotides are TGTGCCACCAGTGATAAGGGCTCAGGGACTGAAGCTTTCTTT. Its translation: CATSDKGSGTEAFF.

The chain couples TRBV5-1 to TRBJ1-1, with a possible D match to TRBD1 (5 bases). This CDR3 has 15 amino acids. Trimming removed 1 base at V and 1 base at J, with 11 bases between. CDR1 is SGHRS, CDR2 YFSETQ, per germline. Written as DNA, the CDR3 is TGCGCCAGCAGCTTGTTCGGGGGTCCGAACACTGAAGCTTTCTTT. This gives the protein CASSLFGGPNTEAFF.

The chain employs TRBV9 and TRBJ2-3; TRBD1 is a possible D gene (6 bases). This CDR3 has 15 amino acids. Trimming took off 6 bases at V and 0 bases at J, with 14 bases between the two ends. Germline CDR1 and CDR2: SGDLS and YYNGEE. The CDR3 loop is CASTRGHPSTDTQYF. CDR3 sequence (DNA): TGTGCCAGCACCAGGGGCCACCCTAGCACAGATACGCAGTATTTT.

The CDR3 nucleotides read TGTGCCAGCTCCCCACAGGGTTCGGATGGTGGCTACACCTTC. It encodes CASSPQGSDGGYTF. The rearrangement uses TRBV25-1 and TRBJ1-2; a weak D match, TRBD1 (6 bases). This CDR3 region has 14 residues. Trimming cost V 8 bases and J 7 bases, with 20 bases left between them. The germline V gene has CDR1 MGHDK and CDR2 SYGVNS.

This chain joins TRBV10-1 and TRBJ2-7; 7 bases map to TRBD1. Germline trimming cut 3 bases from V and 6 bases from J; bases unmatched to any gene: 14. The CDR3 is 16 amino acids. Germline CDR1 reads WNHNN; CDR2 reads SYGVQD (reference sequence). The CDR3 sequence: CASSDSSGTAPIEQYF. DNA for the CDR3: TGCGCCAGCAGTGACTCATCCGGGACAGCGCCGATCGAGCAGTACTTC.

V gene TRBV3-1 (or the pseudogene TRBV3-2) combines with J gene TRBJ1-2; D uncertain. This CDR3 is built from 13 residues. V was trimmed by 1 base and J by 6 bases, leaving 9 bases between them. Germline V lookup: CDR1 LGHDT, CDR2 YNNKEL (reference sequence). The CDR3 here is CASSQGVVNGYTF. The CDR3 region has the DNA TGTGCCAGCAGCCAAGGAGTGGTAAATGGCTACACCTTC.

The CDR3: CASSSSGAYNEQFF. In nucleotides, the CDR3 is TGTGCCAGCAGCTCTAGCGGGGCGTACAATGAGCAGTTCTTC. The rearrangement joins TRBV27 to TRBJ2-1; 9 nucleotides match TRBD2. V lost 6 bases to trimming and J lost 4 bases; unmatched junction nucleotides: 4. Per the germline V gene, CDR1 is MNHEY and CDR2 is SMNVEV (reference sequence). The CDR3 extends over 14 amino acids.

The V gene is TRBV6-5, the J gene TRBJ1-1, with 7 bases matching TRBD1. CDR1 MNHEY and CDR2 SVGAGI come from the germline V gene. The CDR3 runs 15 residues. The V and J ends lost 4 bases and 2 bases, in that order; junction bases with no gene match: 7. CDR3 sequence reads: CASSFGGGGNTEAFF. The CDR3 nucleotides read TGTGCCAGCAGTTTTGGAGGGGGCGGAAACACTGAAGCTTTCTTT.

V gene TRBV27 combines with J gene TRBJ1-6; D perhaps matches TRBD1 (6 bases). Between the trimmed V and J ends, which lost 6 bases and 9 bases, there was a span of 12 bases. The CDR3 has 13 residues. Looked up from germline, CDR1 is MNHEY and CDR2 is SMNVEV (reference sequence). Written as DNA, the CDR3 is TGTGCCAGCAGGGGGGCCCGTGGTTCACCCCTCCACTTT. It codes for CASRGARGSPLHF.

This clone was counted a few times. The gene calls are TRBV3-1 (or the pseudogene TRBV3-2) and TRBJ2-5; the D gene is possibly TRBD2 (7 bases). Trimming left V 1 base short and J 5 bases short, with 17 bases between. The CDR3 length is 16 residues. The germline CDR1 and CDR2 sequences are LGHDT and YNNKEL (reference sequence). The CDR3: CASSQVTSRGAETQYF. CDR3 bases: TGTGCCAGCAGCCAAGTCACTAGTCGGGGGGCGGAGACCCAGTACTTC.

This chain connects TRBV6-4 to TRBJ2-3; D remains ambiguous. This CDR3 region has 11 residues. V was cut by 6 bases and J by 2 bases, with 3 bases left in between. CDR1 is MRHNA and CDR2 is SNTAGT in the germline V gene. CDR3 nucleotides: TGTGCCAGCAGACACACAGATACGCAGTATTTT. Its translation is CASRHTDTQYF.

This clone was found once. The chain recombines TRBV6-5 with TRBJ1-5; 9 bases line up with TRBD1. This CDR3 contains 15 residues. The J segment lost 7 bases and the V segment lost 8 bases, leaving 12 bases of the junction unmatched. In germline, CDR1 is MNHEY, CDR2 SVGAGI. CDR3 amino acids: CASDYRGRRGQPQHF. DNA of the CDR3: TGTGCCAGCGACTACAGGGGGCGCAGGGGGCAGCCCCAGCATTTT.

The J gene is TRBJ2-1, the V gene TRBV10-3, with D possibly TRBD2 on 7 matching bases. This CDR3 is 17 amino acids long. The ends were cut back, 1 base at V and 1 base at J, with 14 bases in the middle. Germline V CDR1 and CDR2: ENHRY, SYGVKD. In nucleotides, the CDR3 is TGTGCCATCAGTGAGTTCGGGGGGCGCGGGTCCTACAATGAGCAGTTCTTC. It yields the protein CAISEFGGRGSYNEQFF.